These 8 T cell receptor beta chains share one sample of origin, sequenced in a study of CD8 T cells in ankylosing spondylitis. A single record per CDR3 protein comes from TCRdb applying MiXCR to the 5' RACE reads. Of roughly 130,000 distinct CDR3 sequences in the sample, roughly 8.4% were seen once. Sequenced material: synovial fluid, either unsorted or a sorted T cell fraction (not recorded which). The source is a male donor with ankylosing spondylitis.

This clonotype came up many times. The chain carries TRBV5-1 and TRBJ2-1; 9 bases match TRBD2. V lost 1 base to trimming and J lost 7 bases; unmatched junction nucleotides: 6. The germline V gene has CDR1 SGHRS and CDR2 YFSETQ. This CDR3 spans 15 amino acids. The CDR3 DNA sequence: TGCGCCAGCAGCTTGCAAGCGGGGGGAGGTAATGAGCAGTTCTTC. Its translation: CASSLQAGGGNEQFF.

The chain uses TRBV3-1 and TRBJ2-2, with 7 bases lining up with TRBD1. The CDR3 has 16 amino acids. The J segment lost 5 bases and the V segment lost 0 bases, leaving 6 bases of the junction unmatched. Germline V gene lookup returns CDR1 LGHDT and CDR2 YNNKEL (reference sequence). CDR3 sequence reads: CASSQEKGARTGELFF. CDR3 sequence (DNA): TGTGCCAGCAGCCAAGAAAAGGGGGCTCGGACCGGGGAGCTGTTTTTT.

Ten or more counts support this clonotype. This rearrangement joins TRBV24-1 to TRBJ2-3, with 8 bases fitting TRBD1. Germline CDR1 and CDR2: KGHDR and SFDVKD. CDR3 length: 16 residues. V was pared by 4 bases and J by 0 bases, with 5 bases of the junction left unmatched. CDR3 amino acids: CATSDTGTGSTDTQYF. The CDR3 DNA is TGTGCCACCAGTGACACCGGGACAGGCAGCACAGATACGCAGTATTTT.

The rearrangement links TRBV20-1 to TRBJ2-1; no clear D. Germline loops: CDR1 DFQATT, CDR2 SNEGSKA (reference sequence). The CDR3 covers 12 residues. Trimming left V 3 bases short and J 13 bases short, with 16 bases between. The CDR3 DNA reads as TGCAGTGCTAGGACCTGGAGATTACCCCAGTTCTTC. It codes for CSARTWRLPQFF.

The rearrangement uses TRBV3-1 and TRBJ1-5; D remains unclear. Trimming left V 2 bases short and J 4 bases short, with 12 bases between. The germline V gene has CDR1 LGHDT and CDR2 YNNKEL (reference sequence). The CDR3 extends over 15 amino acids. The CDR3 spells CASSQLGPGNQPQHF. The CDR3 DNA follows: TGTGCCAGCAGCCAACTTGGGCCCGGTAATCAGCCCCAGCATTTT.

This clonotype showed up many times. The chain has TRBV10-3 and TRBJ2-5; 7 bases map to TRBD1. V lost 6 bases to trimming and J lost 2 bases; unmatched junction nucleotides: 6. Germline V gene lookup returns CDR1 ENHRY and CDR2 SYGVKD. The CDR3 runs to 14 residues. The CDR3 DNA reads TGTGCCATCAGCCCAGGACAGGAGCAAGAGACCCAGTACTTC. This translates into CAISPGQEQETQYF.

This sequence joins TRBV7-2 and TRBJ1-6, with TRBD1 matching over 7 bases. The CDR3 is 14 amino acids. Germline V gives CDR1 SGHTA, CDR2 FQGNSA. V lost 5 bases, J lost 14 bases, and 12 bases stayed unmatched. CDR3 sequence: CASSPGTVGLSLHF. DNA for the CDR3: TGTGCCAGCAGCCCCGGGACAGTCGGACTTTCCCTCCACTTT.

This clonotype was seen a few times. The chain recombines TRBV7-9 with TRBJ2-1; 7 bases match TRBD1. Germline loops: CDR1 SEHNR, CDR2 FQNEAQ (reference sequence). V was clipped by 10 bases and J by 10 bases; unmatched bases: 4. The CDR3 is 10 residues long. The CDR3 spells CATTGKEQFF. CDR3 in DNA: TGTGCCACGACAGGGAAGGAGCAGTTCTTC.